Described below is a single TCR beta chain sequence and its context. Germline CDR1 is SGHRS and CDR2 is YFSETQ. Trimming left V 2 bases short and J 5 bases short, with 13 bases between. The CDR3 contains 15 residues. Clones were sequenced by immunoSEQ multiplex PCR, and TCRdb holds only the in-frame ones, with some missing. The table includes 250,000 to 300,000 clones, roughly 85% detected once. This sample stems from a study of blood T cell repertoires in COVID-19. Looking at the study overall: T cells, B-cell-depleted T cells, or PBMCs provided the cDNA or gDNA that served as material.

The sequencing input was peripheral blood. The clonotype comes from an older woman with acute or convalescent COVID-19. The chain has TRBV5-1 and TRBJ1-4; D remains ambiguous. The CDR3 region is CASSFLDGPNEKLFF. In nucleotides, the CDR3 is TGCGCCAGCAGCTTCCTGGATGGGCCGAATGAAAAACTGTTTTTT.